A single sample is the source of the 5 T cell receptor beta chains below, sequenced in a study of T-cell memory formation after mild COVID-19. A single record per CDR3 protein comes from TCRdb applying MiXCR to the 5' RACE reads. The sample lists about 210,000 distinct CDR3 sequences, 10% occurring once. Sequencing was done on a sample of PBMCs or a T cell subset sorted from them (not recorded which). Receptors originate from a young man who had mild COVID-19 (a few samples of this study predate the infection). Cell type and time point are not known.

This clonotype turned up a few times. The chain has TRBV20-1 and TRBJ1-5, with TRBD1 matching over 7 bases. The CDR3 spans 13 residues. Per germline, CDR1 DFQATT and CDR2 SNEGSKA (reference sequence). Germline trimming cut 5 bases from V and 7 bases from J; bases unmatched to any gene: 8. CDR3 nucleotide sequence: TGCAGTGCTGGAAACAGGGGCGAACAGCCCCAGCATTTT. Protein sequence: CSAGNRGEQPQHF.

This clonotype was seen ten or more times. This chain connects TRBV19 to TRBJ1-4, with unresolved D. CDR1 is LNHDA, CDR2 SQIVND, per germline (reference sequence). The CDR3 loop spans 11 amino acids. The V and J ends lost 4 bases and 13 bases respectively, with 10 bases between them. The CDR3 loop is CASSTAAGLFF. The CDR3 coding sequence is TGTGCCAGTAGTACGGCAGCGGGACTGTTTTTT.

V is TRBV6-6 and J is TRBJ1-5, with D maybe TRBD1 (5 bases). Trimming cost V 8 bases and J 7 bases, with 9 bases left between them. The CDR3 is 11 residues long. CDR1 and CDR2 from the germline V gene are MNHNY and SVGAGI (reference sequence). As DNA, the CDR3 is TGTGCCAGCGGGACGGGCCAGCCCCAGCATTTT. It encodes CASGTGQPQHF.

The chain carries TRBV2 and TRBJ2-3; D is perhaps TRBD2 (5 bases). V gave up 2 bases and J gave up 9 bases, with 9 bases separating them. The CDR3 extends over 12 amino acids. The germline V gene encodes CDR1 SNHLY and CDR2 FYNNEI. CDR3 region: CASSETSGTQYF. CDR3 nucleotide sequence: TGTGCCAGCAGTGAAACCAGCGGAACGCAGTATTTT.

The chain carries TRBV6-2 or TRBV6-3 and TRBJ2-7, with a weak D call TRBD2 (6 bases). Germline loops: CDR1 MNHEY, CDR2 SVGEGT. This CDR3 region has 13 residues. Trimming cost V 4 bases and J 3 bases, with 10 bases left between them. This chain's CDR3 is CASSWRDLYEQYF. The CDR3 nucleotides are TGTGCCAGCAGTTGGAGGGACCTCTACGAGCAGTACTTC.